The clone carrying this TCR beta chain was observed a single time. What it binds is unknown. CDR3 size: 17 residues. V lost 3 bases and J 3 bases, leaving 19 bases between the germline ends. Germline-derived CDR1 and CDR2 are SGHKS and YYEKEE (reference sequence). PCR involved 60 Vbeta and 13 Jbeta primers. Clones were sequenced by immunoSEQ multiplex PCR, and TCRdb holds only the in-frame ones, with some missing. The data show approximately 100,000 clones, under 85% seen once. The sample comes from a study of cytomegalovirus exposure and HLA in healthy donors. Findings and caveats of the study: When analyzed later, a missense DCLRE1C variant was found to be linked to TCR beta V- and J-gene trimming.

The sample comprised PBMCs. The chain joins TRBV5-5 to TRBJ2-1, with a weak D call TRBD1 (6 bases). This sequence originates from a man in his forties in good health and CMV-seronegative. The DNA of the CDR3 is TGTGCCAGCAGCTCGAGCACTGGACAGAGGGTCTACAATGAGCAGTTCTTC. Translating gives CASSSSTGQRVYNEQFF.